This T cell receptor (beta chain) was sequenced for a study of blood T cell repertoires in COVID-19. Overall study context: Acute and convalescent COVID-19 specimens originated in the United States, Italy and Spain. T cells, B-cell-depleted T cells, or PBMCs supplied cDNA or gDNA.

With respect to this clone: The sample carries other DNA sequences with the same CDR3.

Germline V gives CDR1 SGDLS, CDR2 YYNGEE. The V gene lost 0 bases and the J gene lost 3 bases, with 7 bases spanning the gap. The CDR3 covers 13 residues. Per the study methods: Estimation of nucleated cell counts was performed using reference gene primer amplification. Some clones are missing from TCRdb's copy, which holds only in-frame ones; the method was immunoSEQ multiplex PCR. The V and J calls and the clone size are those of that table, but D and trimming were determined from the DNA. Among 250,000 to 300,000 clones listed, about 86% were seen once. This receptor was identified in a man older than 75 with acute or convalescent COVID-19. Sequenced sample: peripheral blood. The chain uses TRBV9 and TRBJ2-7; D not certain. CDR3 coding DNA: TGTGCCAGCAGCGTAGCCCCCGGCTACGAGCAGTACTTC. Its translation is CASSVAPGYEQYF.